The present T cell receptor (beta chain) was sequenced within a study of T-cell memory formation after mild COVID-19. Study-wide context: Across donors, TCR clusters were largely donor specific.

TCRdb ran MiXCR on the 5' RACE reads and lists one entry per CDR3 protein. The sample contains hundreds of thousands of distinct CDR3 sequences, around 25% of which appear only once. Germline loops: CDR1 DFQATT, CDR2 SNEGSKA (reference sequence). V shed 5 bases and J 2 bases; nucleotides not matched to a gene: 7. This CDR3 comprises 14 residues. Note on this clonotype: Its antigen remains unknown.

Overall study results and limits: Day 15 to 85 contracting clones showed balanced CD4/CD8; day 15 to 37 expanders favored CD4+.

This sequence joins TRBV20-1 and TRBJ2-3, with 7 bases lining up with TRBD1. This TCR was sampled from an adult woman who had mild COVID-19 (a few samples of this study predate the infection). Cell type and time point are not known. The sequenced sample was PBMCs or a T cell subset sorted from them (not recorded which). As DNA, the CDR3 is TGCAGTGCTCCCGGGACAGACCCCACAGATACGCAGTATTTT. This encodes CSAPGTDPTDTQYF.